This entry concerns a single TCR beta chain. The data were obtained in a study of long-term antiretroviral therapy in people with HIV. Version v3.0 of the immunoSEQ assay was performed at survey level. The assay was immunoSEQ multiplex PCR, and TCRdb's table has in-frame clones only and misses some. The sample has tens of thousands of clones; more than 80% are singletons. The germline CDR1 and CDR2 sequences are WSHSY and SAAADI. V was trimmed by 1 base and J by 0 bases, leaving 6 bases between them. This CDR3 region has 14 residues. The chain couples TRBV10-2 to TRBJ1-2; D gene unclear. The source is a woman in her forties with HIV. The sequencing here drew on unsorted PBMCs, taken 5 to 5.5 years after starting antiretroviral therapy. The CDR3 region is CASSEYTTNYGYTF. The CDR3 DNA sequence: TGCGCCAGCAGTGAGTACACGACTAACTATGGCTACACCTTC.